This TCR beta chain appears in the sequencing data of a study of blood T cell repertoires in COVID-19. As for the study in general: There were acute and convalescent COVID-19 samples, and they came from the United States, Italy and Spain. Sources were T cells, B-cell-depleted T cells, or PBMCs; the material itself was cDNA or gDNA.

V lost 6 bases, J lost 2 bases, and 10 bases lay in between. Per the germline V gene, CDR1 is SQVTM and CDR2 is ANQGSEA. CDR3 length equals 12 residues. Original processing notes: Amplification of reference gene primers provided the estimated nucleated cell counts. Sequencing used immunoSEQ multiplex PCR; TCRdb keeps in-frame clones, though not all of them. From that table come the V and J calls and clone size; the DNA was used to work out D and trimming. The table lists 200,000 to 250,000 clones, roughly 88% of them singletons. Sample: peripheral blood. This TCR derives from a man younger than 35 with active or convalescent COVID-19. The chain employs TRBV29-1 and TRBJ1-2; D is possibly TRBD1 (6 bases). CDR3 nucleotides: TGCAGCGTGGTTACAGGGAACTATGGCTACACCTTC. Translating it yields CSVVTGNYGYTF.